Presented here are 21 T cell receptor beta chains from one specimen sequenced in a study of T cell responses to AZD1222 COVID-19 vaccine. This table comes from immunoSEQ multiplex PCR, and its TCRdb copy is limited to in-frame clones, with some not included. Of about 120,000 clones listed, around 88% are singletons. Sequenced here: peripheral blood, sampled on day 0 of AZD1222 vaccination. The receptor source for this set is an adult in good health.

This CDR3 is CASSQPGQGANGYTF. In DNA form, the CDR3 reads TGCGCCAGCAGTCAACCCGGACAGGGGGCAAATGGCTACACCTTC. The chain couples TRBV23-1 to TRBJ1-2, with TRBD1 matching 11 bases. TRBV23-1 is assigned to the ORF class and has an uncertain function. The CDR3 covers 15 residues. The V and J ends lost 2 bases and 6 bases, in that order; junction bases with no gene match: 5.

The chain couples TRBV10-3 to TRBJ1-2; D uncertain. CDR3 length equals 16 residues. Germline V gives CDR1 ENHRY, CDR2 SYGVKD. Trimming removed 6 bases from V and 1 base from J, with 18 bases in between. The CDR3 spells CAISGGYSSLNYGYTF. CDR3 nucleotides: TGTGCCATCAGCGGAGGTTACAGTAGTCTTAACTATGGCTACACCTTC.

The gene calls are TRBV5-5 and TRBJ2-7; D call uncertain. CDR3 length: 14 residues. The V and J ends lost 0 bases and 1 base respectively, with 8 bases between them. Germline CDR1 is SGHKS and CDR2 is YYEKEE (reference sequence). Here the CDR3 reads CASSLEVQSYEQYF. As DNA, the CDR3 is TGTGCCAGCAGCTTGGAGGTACAGTCCTACGAGCAGTACTTC.

This clone was observed a single time. The V and J genes are TRBV7-2 and TRBJ1-6; TRBD1 matches at 9 bases. Looked up from germline, CDR1 is SGHTA and CDR2 is FQGNSA. Losses at the gene ends were 3 bases for V and 8 bases for J; bases not matched to a gene: 5. CDR3 length: 15 residues. CDR3 amino acids: CASSFSGQGYSPLHF. Here the CDR3 DNA reads TGTGCCAGCAGCTTTTCGGGACAGGGTTATTCACCCCTCCACTTT.

The table lists this clone with a count of one. The chain links TRBV18 to TRBJ1-2; D ambiguous. Germline-derived CDR1 and CDR2 are KGHSH and LQKENI. V lost 5 bases to trimming and J lost 3 bases, with 10 bases between them. CDR3 length: 13 amino acids. In DNA form, the CDR3 reads TGTGCCAGCTCAATGTATCTTGACTATGGCTACACCTTC. It encodes CASSMYLDYGYTF. The whole variable domain, remainder taken from reference TRBV18 and TRBJ1-2, is NAGVMQNPRHLVRRRGQEARLRCSPMKGHSHVYWYRQLPEEGLKFMVYLQKENIIDESGMPKERFSAEFPKEGPSILRIQQVVRGDSAAYFCASSMYLDYGYTFGSGTRLTVV.

The J gene is TRBJ2-7, the V gene TRBV9, with D perhaps assigned TRBD1 or TRBD2 (6 bases each). V shed 4 bases and J shed 0 bases, with 14 bases lying between them. Germline CDR1 and CDR2: SGDLS and YYNGEE. The CDR3 contains 15 residues. Here the CDR3 DNA reads TGTGCCAGCAGCTTAAAGGGGGGACCCTCCTACGAGCAGTACTTC. It translates to CASSLKGGPSYEQYF.

This clone came up once. One junction end does not reproduce the germline sequence, and a read error may be involved. This rearrangement joins TRBV24-1 to TRBJ2-3; a possible D gene is TRBD2 (6 bases). Per the germline V gene, CDR1 is KGHDR and CDR2 is SFDVKD. CDR3 length: 12 residues. CDR3 region: CATSDFLGLIHF. The DNA of the CDR3 is TGTGCCACCAGTGATTTCCTTGGACTAATCCATTTT.

The rearrangement links TRBV11-2 to TRBJ2-7; 9 bases are a match to TRBD1. V was clipped by 1 base and J by 2 bases; unmatched bases: 0. The CDR3 consists of 14 residues. Germline V gene sequence: CDR1 SGHAT, CDR2 FQNNGV. The CDR3, as DNA: TGTGCCAGCAGCTTAGGGACAGGGGCCTACGAGCAGTACTTC. This codes for CASSLGTGAYEQYF.

The chain combines TRBV19 with TRBJ2-3; 9 bases agree with TRBD1. The CDR3 contains 18 residues. Germline loops: CDR1 LNHDA, CDR2 SQIVND (reference sequence). V lost 10 bases to trimming and J lost 1 base; unmatched junction nucleotides: 18. This CDR3 reads CATARRPRDRERTDTQYF. CDR3 nucleotide sequence: TGTGCCACCGCCCGAAGGCCCCGGGACAGGGAACGCACAGATACGCAGTATTTT.

This sequence joins TRBV3-1 (or the pseudogene TRBV3-2) and TRBJ2-1, with 8 bases aligning to TRBD2. Looked up from germline, CDR1 is LGHDT and CDR2 is YNNKEL (reference sequence). V dropped 3 bases and J dropped 7; count of bases not matched to a gene: 5. This CDR3 has 14 residues. DNA for the CDR3: TGTGCCAGCAGCCACAGCGGGGGTGAGAATGAGCAGTTCTTC. Translating gives CASSHSGGENEQFF.

The genes are TRBV6-5 and TRBJ2-7; weak D call: TRBD2 (5 bases). CDR3 length: 14 amino acids. V lost 2 bases and J 2 bases, leaving 10 bases between the germline ends. Germline CDR1 reads MNHEY; CDR2 reads SVGAGI. The CDR3 region has the DNA TGTGCCAGCAGTTACCACGAGAGGGCCTACGAGCAGTACTTC. Encoded protein: CASSYHERAYEQYF.

The V call is TRBV5-6, the J call TRBJ1-1; a possible D gene is TRBD1 (5 bases). The CDR3 contains 14 residues. V lost 4 bases to trimming and J lost 4 bases, with 14 bases between them. The germline gives CDR1 SGHDT, CDR2 YYEEEE. CDR3 residues: CASSPRPGGTEAFF. The CDR3 coding sequence is TGTGCCAGCAGCCCCAGACCGGGGGGCACTGAAGCTTTCTTT.

The V and J genes are TRBV19 and TRBJ1-1; tentative D call: TRBD1 (6 bases). Germline V CDR1 and CDR2: LNHDA, SQIVND (reference sequence). V was trimmed by 6 bases and J by 8 bases, leaving 13 bases between them. The CDR3 is 12 residues long. CDR3 bases: TGTGCCAGTAGCCTCCCCGACAGGGAAGCTTTCTTT. Amino acids: CASSLPDREAFF.

The V gene is TRBV4-2, the J gene TRBJ2-5; no clear D gene. The germline V gene has CDR1 LGHNA and CDR2 YNFKEQ. V was pared by 4 bases and J by 5 bases, with 20 bases between. CDR3 length equals 16 residues. The CDR3 DNA is TGTGCCAGCAGCCGGAGACCGGTAGAGTTCCAGGAGACCCAGTACTTC. It specifies CASSRRPVEFQETQYF.

The chain joins TRBV19 to TRBJ1-1, with TRBD1 as a possible D gene (6 bases). Germline assignment: CDR1 LNHDA and CDR2 SQIVND (reference sequence). The CDR3 consists of 12 residues. Trimming cost V 7 bases and J 5 bases, with 11 bases left between them. The CDR3, as DNA: TGTGCCAGTATAAACAGGGCGACTGAAGCTTTCTTT. Encoded protein: CASINRATEAFF.

V usage is TRBV7-8 and J usage is TRBJ1-1; D gene ambiguous. V was cut by 1 base and J by 5 bases, with 11 bases left in between. This CDR3 has 14 amino acids. Germline CDR1 and CDR2: SGHVS and FQNEAQ. The CDR3 here is CASSLVVGWTEAFF. The CDR3 nucleotides are TGTGCCAGCAGCTTAGTTGTAGGCTGGACTGAAGCTTTCTTT. The full variable domain, completed using reference TRBV7-8 and TRBJ1-1, is GAGVSQSPRYKVAKRGQDVALRCDPISGHVSLFWYQQALGQGPEFLTYFQNEAQLDKSGLPSDRFFAERPEGSVSTLKIQRTQQEDSAVYLCASSLVVGWTEAFFGQGTRLTVV.

The chain uses TRBV9 and TRBJ1-2, with 12 bases matching TRBD1. Trimming at V came to 2 bases and at J to 4 bases, leaving 6 bases not matched to a gene. The CDR3 covers 16 residues. From germline, CDR1 is SGDLS and CDR2 YYNGEE. CDR3 nucleotides: TGTGCCAGCAGCGTGGAGGGGACAGGGGGCGTCTATGGCTACACCTTC. This encodes CASSVEGTGGVYGYTF. Supplemented by reference TRBV9 and TRBJ1-2, the full variable domain reads DSGVTQTPKHLITATGQRVTLRCSPRSGDLSVYWYQQSLDQGLQFLIQYYNGEERAKGNILERFSAQQFPDLHSELNLSSLELGDSALYFCASSVEGTGGVYGYTFGSGTRLTVV.

About this clone: Other DNA variants within this sample encode the same CDR3. The genes are TRBV6-5 and TRBJ1-2; weak D call: TRBD1 (5 bases). Germline V CDR1 and CDR2: MNHEY, SVGAGI. Trimming took off 0 bases at V and 4 bases at J, with 6 bases between the two ends. CDR3 length equals 13 residues. The CDR3 bases are TGTGCCAGCAGTTACTCGCAGGGCTATGGCTACACCTTC. Its protein is CASSYSQGYGYTF.

The rearrangement joins TRBV12-3 or TRBV12-4 to TRBJ1-3; possible D gene TRBD1, 5 bases. The CDR3 extends over 12 amino acids. Trimming removed 10 bases at V and 0 bases at J, with 7 bases between. The CDR3 DNA reads as TGTGCCATGGGACGCTCTGGAAACACCATATATTTT. As protein: CAMGRSGNTIYF.

The chain links TRBV10-3 to TRBJ1-3; TRBD1 might be the D (5 bases). V was trimmed by 6 bases and J by 2 bases, leaving 14 bases between them. This CDR3 is built from 15 residues. Germline loops: CDR1 ENHRY, CDR2 SYGVKD. CDR3 residues: CAISDAGRTGNTIYF. The CDR3, as DNA: TGTGCCATCAGCGATGCAGGGCGGACTGGAAACACCATATATTTT.

The CDR3 DNA is TGTGCCAGCAGCCCCATGGCCGGAGCCACTGAAGCTTTCTTT. It encodes CASSPMAGATEAFF. V is TRBV11-2 and J is TRBJ1-1; unclear D gene. The CDR3 consists of 14 residues. V lost 5 bases and J lost 4, with 14 bases in between. Germline V lookup: CDR1 SGHAT, CDR2 FQNNGV.